This is a list of T cell receptor beta chains from one sample in a study of blood T cells in healthy people across ages. Each CDR3 protein is one row after TCRdb ran MiXCR on the 5' RACE reads. The table lists about 1.4 million distinct CDR3 sequences, roughly 60% of them singletons. Sample: blood. The origin of the receptors is a man aged 18 to 30 in good health. The CDR3 runs from the conserved cysteine through the conserved F or W. The D gene is left open where the match is weak. Expanded clones are given a class, and other clones once, few, many or no size at all.

j_gene: TRBJ2-2
v_gene: TRBV27
d_gene: .
abundance: once
CDR3aa: CASSGPPVANTGELFF
CDR3nt: TGTGCCAGCAGTGGCCCCCCAGTGGCGAACACCGGGGAGCTGTTTTTT

j_gene: TRBJ2-3
v_gene: TRBV12-3/TRBV12-4
d_gene: .
abundance: few
CDR3aa: CASSLEGVTPDTQYF
CDR3nt: TGTGCCAGCAGTTTAGAAGGAGTCACTCCGGATACGCAGTATTTT

j_gene: TRBJ2-5
v_gene: TRBV6-6
d_gene: TRBD2
abundance: .
CDR3aa: CACTSGIQETQYF
CDR3nt: TGTGCCTGCACTAGCGGAATTCAAGAGACCCAGTACTTC

j_gene: TRBJ1-6
v_gene: TRBV28
d_gene: .
abundance: once
CDR3aa: CASNFGGYNSPLHF
CDR3nt: TGTGCCAGCAATTTCGGGGGCTATAATTCACCCCTCCACTTT

j_gene: TRBJ1-1
v_gene: TRBV4-1
d_gene: .
abundance: .
CDR3aa: CASSQDRPNTEAFF
CDR3nt: TGCGCCAGCAGCCAAGATAGGCCTAACACTGAAGCTTTCTTT

j_gene: TRBJ2-1
v_gene: TRBV19
d_gene: TRBD2
abundance: .
CDR3aa: CASSLRLAGSSYNEQFF
CDR3nt: TGTGCCAGTAGTTTACGACTAGCGGGTAGCTCCTACAATGAGCAGTTCTTC

j_gene: TRBJ2-3
v_gene: TRBV4-1
d_gene: TRBD2
abundance: .
CDR3aa: CASSQTAGSLDTQYF
CDR3nt: TGCGCCAGCAGCCAGACAGCGGGGTCCTTGGATACGCAGTATTTT

j_gene: TRBJ2-1
v_gene: TRBV6-2/TRBV6-3
d_gene: .
abundance: few
CDR3aa: CASSYTLNNEQFF
CDR3nt: TGTGCCAGCAGTTACACCCTTAACAATGAGCAGTTCTTC

j_gene: TRBJ1-2
v_gene: TRBV7-9
d_gene: .
abundance: .
CDR3aa: CASSGGQLLYGYTF
CDR3nt: TGTGCCAGCAGCGGCGGACAGCTTCTCTATGGCTACACCTTC

j_gene: TRBJ2-1
v_gene: TRBV6-2/TRBV6-3
d_gene: TRBD2
abundance: .
CDR3aa: CASSSWTSIGNEQFF
CDR3nt: TGTGCCAGCAGTTCATGGACTAGTATCGGCAATGAGCAGTTCTTC

j_gene: TRBJ1-1
v_gene: TRBV27
d_gene: .
abundance: .
CDR3aa: CASSLVGSVNTEAFF
CDR3nt: TGTGCCAGCAGTTTAGTTGGTTCTGTTAACACTGAAGCTTTCTTT

j_gene: TRBJ2-7
v_gene: TRBV4-2
d_gene: TRBD1
abundance: .
CDR3aa: CASSQEGQGDSYEQYF
CDR3nt: TGTGCCAGCAGCCAAGAAGGACAGGGGGACTCCTACGAGCAGTACTTC

j_gene: TRBJ2-3
v_gene: TRBV7-6
d_gene: .
abundance: .
CDR3aa: CASSPGGDRSDTQYF
CDR3nt: TGTGCCAGCAGCCCGGGGGGCGACAGATCAGATACGCAGTATTTT

j_gene: TRBJ2-3
v_gene: TRBV6-2/TRBV6-3
d_gene: .
abundance: .
CDR3aa: CASSYSSSADTQYF
CDR3nt: TGTGCCAGCAGTTACTCTTCTAGCGCAGATACGCAGTATTTT

j_gene: TRBJ2-1
v_gene: TRBV18
d_gene: .
abundance: .
CDR3aa: CASSPLGGSYYNEQFF
CDR3nt: TGTGCCAGCTCACCTTTAGGAGGGTCATACTACAATGAGCAGTTCTTC

j_gene: TRBJ2-1
v_gene: TRBV29-1
d_gene: .
abundance: .
CDR3aa: CSVGLRRDRNNERFF
CDR3nt: TGCAGCGTTGGGTTAAGGCGGGACAGAAACAATGAGCGGTTCTTC

j_gene: TRBJ2-7
v_gene: TRBV6-4
d_gene: .
abundance: .
CDR3aa: CASSDSTETNEQYF
CDR3nt: TGTGCCAGCAGTGACTCGACCGAGACCAATGAGCAGTACTTC

j_gene: TRBJ2-5
v_gene: TRBV14
d_gene: .
abundance: few
CDR3aa: CASSHSGLRETQYF
CDR3nt: TGTGCCAGCAGCCACTCAGGGTTGAGAGAGACCCAGTACTTC

j_gene: TRBJ2-7
v_gene: TRBV27
d_gene: TRBD2
abundance: .
CDR3aa: CASSRGASGSSPVGYEQYF
CDR3nt: TGTGCCAGCAGTCGTGGTGCTAGCGGGAGTTCGCCCGTGGGCTACGAGCAGTACTTC

j_gene: TRBJ2-2
v_gene: TRBV27
d_gene: .
abundance: .
CDR3aa: CASSITPLNTGELFF
CDR3nt: TGTGCCAGCAGTATAACCCCGTTGAACACCGGGGAGCTGTTTTTT

j_gene: TRBJ2-1
v_gene: TRBV6-6
d_gene: .
abundance: .
CDR3aa: CASSLTRVDEQFF
CDR3nt: TGTGCCAGCAGCCTGACTAGAGTAGATGAGCAGTTCTTC

j_gene: TRBJ1-1
v_gene: TRBV7-9
d_gene: TRBD1
abundance: few
CDR3aa: CASSDRVTEAFF
CDR3nt: TGTGCCAGCAGCGACAGGGTTACTGAAGCTTTCTTT

j_gene: TRBJ2-1
v_gene: TRBV5-1
d_gene: TRBD1
abundance: .
CDR3aa: CASSEDGQVVSREQFF
CDR3nt: TGCGCCAGCAGCGAGGACGGACAGGTAGTTTCTCGGGAGCAGTTCTTC

j_gene: TRBJ2-7
v_gene: TRBV5-6
d_gene: .
abundance: few
CDR3aa: CASSLGGLRVYEQYF
CDR3nt: TGTGCCAGCAGCTTGGGAGGACTTAGGGTTTACGAGCAGTACTTC

j_gene: TRBJ1-1
v_gene: TRBV12-3/TRBV12-4
d_gene: .
abundance: few
CDR3aa: CASSLDYSTEAFF
CDR3nt: TGTGCCAGCAGTTTGGATTACAGCACTGAAGCTTTCTTT

j_gene: TRBJ2-1
v_gene: TRBV15
d_gene: TRBD2
abundance: few
CDR3aa: CATSLRTSGYNEQFF
CDR3nt: TGTGCCACCAGCCTCCGGACTAGCGGTTACAATGAGCAGTTCTTC

j_gene: TRBJ1-5
v_gene: TRBV20-1
d_gene: .
abundance: .
CDR3aa: CSAVQGGNQPQHF
CDR3nt: TGCAGTGCCGTGCAGGGTGGCAATCAGCCCCAGCATTTT

j_gene: TRBJ2-7
v_gene: TRBV4-2
d_gene: .
abundance: .
CDR3aa: CASSPLSSSYNEQYF
CDR3nt: TGTGCCAGCAGCCCATTAAGCAGCTCCTACAATGAGCAGTACTTC

j_gene: TRBJ1-1
v_gene: TRBV29-1
d_gene: .
abundance: .
CDR3aa: CSVEGKLRGTEAFF
CDR3nt: TGCAGCGTCGAAGGCAAGCTGCGAGGCACTGAAGCTTTCTTT

j_gene: TRBJ2-5
v_gene: TRBV12-3/TRBV12-4
d_gene: .
abundance: .
CDR3aa: CASCRNQETQYF
CDR3nt: TGTGCCAGCTGTAGGAACCAAGAGACCCAGTACTTC

j_gene: TRBJ1-4
v_gene: TRBV28
d_gene: .
abundance: .
CDR3aa: CASSVDLREKLFF
CDR3nt: TGTGCCAGCAGTGTAGACCTGAGGGAAAAACTGTTTTTT

j_gene: TRBJ1-2
v_gene: TRBV25-1
d_gene: .
abundance: few
CDR3aa: CASSDTGGGASGYTF
CDR3nt: TGTGCCAGCAGTGATACGGGTGGTGGGGCTAGTGGCTACACCTTC

j_gene: TRBJ2-1
v_gene: TRBV2
d_gene: TRBD2
abundance: .
CDR3aa: CASSDRGGYNEQFF
CDR3nt: TGTGCCAGCAGTGACCGGGGGGGGTACAATGAGCAGTTCTTC

j_gene: TRBJ2-7
v_gene: TRBV7-9
d_gene: .
abundance: .
CDR3aa: CSSSLEAMSSYEQYF
CDR3nt: TGTTCCAGCAGCTTAGAGGCAATGAGCTCCTACGAGCAGTACTTC

j_gene: TRBJ2-7
v_gene: TRBV20-1
d_gene: .
abundance: few
CDR3aa: CSAVDRAYEQYF
CDR3nt: TGCAGTGCCGTCGACCGTGCCTACGAGCAGTACTTC

j_gene: TRBJ1-4
v_gene: TRBV10-2
d_gene: .
abundance: once
CDR3aa: CASRRDRDGEKLFF
CDR3nt: TGCGCCAGCAGGAGGGACCGGGACGGCGAAAAACTGTTTTTT

j_gene: TRBJ2-5
v_gene: TRBV13
d_gene: TRBD2
abundance: once
CDR3aa: CASSSSSGDYRETQYF
CDR3nt: TGTGCCAGCAGCTCCTCTAGCGGGGATTACCGGGAGACCCAGTACTTC

j_gene: TRBJ2-7
v_gene: TRBV4-2
d_gene: .
abundance: few
CDR3aa: CASSQDSAVAAPYEQYF
CDR3nt: TGTGCCAGCAGCCAAGATTCGGCCGTAGCGGCCCCCTACGAGCAGTACTTC

j_gene: TRBJ2-6
v_gene: TRBV14
d_gene: .
abundance: once
CDR3aa: CASSQDRYSGANVLTF
CDR3nt: TGTGCCAGCAGCCAAGATCGGTACTCTGGGGCCAACGTCCTGACTTTC

j_gene: TRBJ2-5
v_gene: TRBV7-9
d_gene: TRBD1
abundance: .
CDR3aa: CASSLSGTGVGETQYF
CDR3nt: TGTGCCAGCAGCTTGTCCGGGACAGGGGTTGGAGAGACCCAGTACTTC

j_gene: TRBJ2-1
v_gene: TRBV27
d_gene: TRBD1
abundance: few
CDR3aa: CASSFGTGAYNEQFF
CDR3nt: TGTGCCAGCAGTTTCGGGACAGGGGCGTACAATGAGCAGTTCTTC

j_gene: TRBJ2-3
v_gene: TRBV20-1
d_gene: TRBD1
abundance: .
CDR3aa: CSASGPGQGFADTQYF
CDR3nt: TGCAGTGCTAGCGGACCGGGACAGGGTTTTGCAGATACGCAGTATTTT

j_gene: TRBJ2-7
v_gene: TRBV28
d_gene: .
abundance: few
CDR3aa: CASSWVREQYF
CDR3nt: TGTGCCAGCAGTTGGGTCCGCGAGCAGTACTTC

j_gene: TRBJ2-7
v_gene: TRBV20-1
d_gene: TRBD2
abundance: few
CDR3aa: CSASWEGPYEQYF
CDR3nt: TGCAGTGCTAGTTGGGAGGGGCCATACGAGCAGTACTTC

j_gene: TRBJ1-2
v_gene: TRBV20-1
d_gene: .
abundance: .
CDR3aa: CSAMWAMGLYGYTF
CDR3nt: TGCAGTGCTATGTGGGCTATGGGGTTGTATGGCTACACCTTC

j_gene: TRBJ2-1
v_gene: TRBV27
d_gene: .
abundance: .
CDR3aa: CASRRQGGWNEQFF
CDR3nt: TGTGCCAGCAGAAGGCAGGGTGGGTGGAATGAGCAGTTCTTC

j_gene: TRBJ2-5
v_gene: TRBV5-1
d_gene: TRBD2
abundance: .
CDR3aa: CASSSGRGYQETQYF
CDR3nt: TGCGCCAGCAGCTCGGGGCGGGGGTACCAAGAGACCCAGTACTTC

j_gene: TRBJ2-1
v_gene: TRBV7-9
d_gene: .
abundance: few
CDR3aa: CASSLVDLLVGQFF
CDR3nt: TGTGCCAGCAGCTTAGTGGACCTTCTGGTAGGGCAGTTCTTC

j_gene: TRBJ2-7
v_gene: TRBV4-2
d_gene: .
abundance: .
CDR3aa: CASSRVPSNDEQYF
CDR3nt: TGTGCCAGCAGCCGGGTCCCTAGCAACGACGAGCAGTACTTC

j_gene: TRBJ2-1
v_gene: TRBV24-1
d_gene: .
abundance: once
CDR3aa: CATSGGANAAISSYNEQFF
CDR3nt: TGTGCCACCAGTGGGGGGGCCAACGCGGCAATAAGCTCCTACAATGAGCAGTTCTTC

j_gene: TRBJ1-2
v_gene: TRBV7-2
d_gene: .
abundance: .
CDR3aa: CASTFNVGYTF
CDR3nt: TGTGCCAGCACCTTTAACGTCGGCTACACCTTC

j_gene: TRBJ2-7
v_gene: TRBV6-5
d_gene: .
abundance: once
CDR3aa: CASSYGLGRAMDEQYF
CDR3nt: TGTGCCAGCAGTTACGGGCTTGGACGGGCGATGGACGAGCAGTACTTC

j_gene: TRBJ2-3
v_gene: TRBV29-1
d_gene: TRBD1
abundance: few
CDR3aa: CSVAGTGRTDTQYF
CDR3nt: TGCAGCGTCGCCGGGACAGGGAGGACAGATACGCAGTATTTT

j_gene: TRBJ2-7
v_gene: TRBV7-8
d_gene: TRBD2
abundance: few
CDR3aa: CASSLGGDYYEQYF
CDR3nt: TGTGCCAGCTCCCTAGGCGGGGACTACTACGAGCAGTACTTC

j_gene: TRBJ2-7
v_gene: TRBV29-1
d_gene: TRBD1
abundance: .
CDR3aa: CSVGNRGACEQYF
CDR3nt: TGCAGCGTTGGTAACAGGGGGGCCTGCGAGCAGTACTTC

j_gene: TRBJ2-7
v_gene: TRBV15
d_gene: .
abundance: .
CDR3aa: CATSRDTTYEQYF
CDR3nt: TGTGCCACCAGCAGGGACACTACCTACGAGCAGTACTTC

j_gene: TRBJ2-4
v_gene: TRBV7-9
d_gene: TRBD1
abundance: .
CDR3aa: CASSFAWTGPGNIQYF
CDR3nt: TGTGCCAGCAGCTTTGCCTGGACAGGGCCGGGGAACATTCAGTACTTC

j_gene: TRBJ2-6
v_gene: TRBV27
d_gene: .
abundance: .
CDR3aa: CASNLDSSGANVLTF
CDR3nt: TGTGCCAGCAATTTGGACAGCTCTGGGGCCAACGTCCTGACTTTC

j_gene: TRBJ1-2
v_gene: TRBV4-1
d_gene: .
abundance: .
CDR3aa: CASSPLPGYYGYTF
CDR3nt: TGCGCCAGCAGCCCTCTTCCAGGGTACTATGGCTACACCTTC

j_gene: TRBJ2-5
v_gene: TRBV10-3
d_gene: TRBD2
abundance: .
CDR3aa: CAISEPGGETQYF
CDR3nt: TGTGCCATCAGTGAGCCGGGAGGGGAGACCCAGTACTTC